This TCR beta chain comes out of a study of blood T cells in healthy people across ages. Germline V gene sequence: CDR1 SGHTA, CDR2 FQGNSA. This CDR3 region has 14 residues. Trimming took 3 bases from V and 4 from J; bases not matched to a gene: 4. Together with a sample-barcoded 5' primer, a J-beta primer mix was included in a second PCR lasting about 7 to 11 cycles. Each cDNA molecule received a tag from a template-switch adaptor that had 12 random nucleotides. TCRdb re-called the 5' RACE reads with MiXCR, one entry per CDR3 protein. The sample lists fewer than 950,000 distinct CDR3 sequences, roughly 35% seen once, with 10% to 15% in the top ten. Every donor contributed roughly 11 milliliters of peripheral blood by blood draw. Every sample had a minimum of 7 million PBMCs isolated. This clonotype was detected many times.

Sequencing was performed on blood. This chain uses TRBV7-2 with TRBJ2-5; 8 bases are shared with TRBD1. The TCR was taken from a man younger than 30 in good health. The CDR3 coding sequence is TGTGCCAGCAGCTTCAATGGACAGGGAGAGACCCAGTACTTC. Amino acid sequence: CASSFNGQGETQYF. Looking up the rest from reference TRBV7-2 and TRBJ2-5 gives the full variable domain: GAGVSQSPSNKVTEKGKDVELRCDPISGHTALYWYRQSLGQGLEFLIYFQGNSAPDKSGLPSDRFSAERTGGSVSTLTIQRTQQEDSAVYLCASSFNGQGETQYFGPGTRLLVL.